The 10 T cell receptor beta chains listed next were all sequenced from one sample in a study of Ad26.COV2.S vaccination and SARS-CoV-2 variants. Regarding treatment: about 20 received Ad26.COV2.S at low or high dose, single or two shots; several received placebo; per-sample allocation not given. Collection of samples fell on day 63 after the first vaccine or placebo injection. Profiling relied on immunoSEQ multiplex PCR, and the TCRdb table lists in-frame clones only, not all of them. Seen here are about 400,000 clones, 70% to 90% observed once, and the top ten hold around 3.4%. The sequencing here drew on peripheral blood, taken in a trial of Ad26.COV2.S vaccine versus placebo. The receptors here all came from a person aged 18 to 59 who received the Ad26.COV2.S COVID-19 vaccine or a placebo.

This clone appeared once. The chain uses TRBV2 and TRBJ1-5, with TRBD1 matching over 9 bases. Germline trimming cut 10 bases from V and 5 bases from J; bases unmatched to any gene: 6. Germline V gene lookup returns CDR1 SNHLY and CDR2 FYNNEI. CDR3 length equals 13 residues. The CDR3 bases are TGTGCCACTACCCGGACAGGGGATCAGCCCCAGCATTTT. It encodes CATTRTGDQPQHF.

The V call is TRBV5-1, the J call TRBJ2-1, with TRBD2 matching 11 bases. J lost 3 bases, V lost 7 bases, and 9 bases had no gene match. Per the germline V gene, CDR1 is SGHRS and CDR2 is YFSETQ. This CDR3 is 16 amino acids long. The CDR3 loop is CASSLGTSGYYNEQFF. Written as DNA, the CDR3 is TGCGCCAGCTCCCTCGGGACTAGCGGCTACTACAATGAGCAGTTCTTC.

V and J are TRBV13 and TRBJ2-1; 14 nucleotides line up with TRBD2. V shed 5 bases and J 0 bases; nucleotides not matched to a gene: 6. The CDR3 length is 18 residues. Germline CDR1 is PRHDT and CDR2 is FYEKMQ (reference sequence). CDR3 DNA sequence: TGTGCCAGCAGCACCGGACTAGCGGGGGGAAGCTCCTACAATGAGCAGTTCTTC. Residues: CASSTGLAGGSSYNEQFF.

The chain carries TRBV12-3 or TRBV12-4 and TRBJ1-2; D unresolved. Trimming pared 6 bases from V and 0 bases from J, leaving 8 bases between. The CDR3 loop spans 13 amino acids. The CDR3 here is CASSDFTNYGYTF. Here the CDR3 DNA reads TGTGCCAGCAGCGACTTTACTAACTATGGCTACACCTTC.

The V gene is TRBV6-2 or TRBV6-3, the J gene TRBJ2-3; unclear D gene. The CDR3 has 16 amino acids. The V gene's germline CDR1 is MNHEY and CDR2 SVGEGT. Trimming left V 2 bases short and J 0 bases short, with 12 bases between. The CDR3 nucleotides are TGTGCCAGCAGTTACGCCGTAACCTCTAGCACAGATACGCAGTATTTT. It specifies CASSYAVTSSTDTQYF.

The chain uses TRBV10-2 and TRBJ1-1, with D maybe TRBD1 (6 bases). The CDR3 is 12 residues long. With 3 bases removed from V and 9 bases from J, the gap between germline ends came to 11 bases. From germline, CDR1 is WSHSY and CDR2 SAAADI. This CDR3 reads CASSDSTGQAFF. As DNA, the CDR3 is TGCGCCAGCAGTGACTCTACAGGGCAAGCTTTCTTT.

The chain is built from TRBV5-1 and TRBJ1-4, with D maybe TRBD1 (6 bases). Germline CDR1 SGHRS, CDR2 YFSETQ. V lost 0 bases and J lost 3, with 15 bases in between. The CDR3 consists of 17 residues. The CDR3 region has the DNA TGCGCCAGCAGCTTGGACCTACAGGGTATCTCTAATGAAAAACTGTTTTTT. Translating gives CASSLDLQGISNEKLFF.

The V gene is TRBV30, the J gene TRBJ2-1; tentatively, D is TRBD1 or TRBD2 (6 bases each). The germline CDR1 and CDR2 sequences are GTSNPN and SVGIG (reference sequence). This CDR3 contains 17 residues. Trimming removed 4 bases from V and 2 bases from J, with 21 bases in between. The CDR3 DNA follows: TGTGCCTGGAACGGGGGCCAGCTTGTCGCAACCTACAATGAGCAGTTCTTC. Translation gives CAWNGGQLVATYNEQFF.

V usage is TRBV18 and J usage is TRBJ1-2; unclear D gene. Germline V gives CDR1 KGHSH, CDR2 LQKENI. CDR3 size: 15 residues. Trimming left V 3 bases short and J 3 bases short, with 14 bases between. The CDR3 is CASSPFERADYGYTF. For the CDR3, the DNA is TGTGCCAGCTCACCGTTTGAGAGGGCGGACTATGGCTACACCTTC.

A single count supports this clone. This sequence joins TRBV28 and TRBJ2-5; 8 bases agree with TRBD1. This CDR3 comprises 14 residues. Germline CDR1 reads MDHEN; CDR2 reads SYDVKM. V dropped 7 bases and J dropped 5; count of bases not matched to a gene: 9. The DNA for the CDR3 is TGTGCCAGCACCACGGACAGGGTGCTCGAGACCCAGTACTTC. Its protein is CASTTDRVLETQYF.